These 20 T cell receptor beta chains were sequenced from one sample in a study of glioma-infiltrating T cells after dendritic cell vaccination. Profiled with immunoSEQ multiplex PCR; TCRdb holds only in-frame clones, not every one. The sample holds tens of thousands of clones, approximately 78% seen once. Time point defined: after dendritic cell vaccination, including at tumor progression/relapse. The sequenced sample was blood, obtained after dendritic cell vaccination. All receptors derive from a human donor with glioblastoma.

The V gene is TRBV7-2, the J gene TRBJ2-5; 8 bases match TRBD2. Trimming took 3 bases from V and 3 from J; bases not matched to a gene: 3. This CDR3 is 14 amino acids long. Germline V CDR1 and CDR2: SGHTA, FQGNSA. Here the CDR3 reads CASSFNGGEETQYF. The CDR3 region has the DNA TGTGCCAGCAGCTTTAACGGGGGGGAAGAGACCCAGTACTTC.

This chain joins TRBV18 and TRBJ2-1, with TRBD2 matching over 9 bases. Germline lookup yields CDR1 KGHSH and CDR2 LQKENI. V shed 1 base and J 8 bases; nucleotides not matched to a gene: 6. The CDR3 is made up of 15 amino acids. In DNA form, the CDR3 reads TGTGCCAGCTCACCACGGCTAGCGGGGTTGTATGAGCAGTTCTTC. Its translation is CASSPRLAGLYEQFF.

J is TRBJ2-2 and V is TRBV6-1; D may be TRBD1 (6 bases). Deletions cut 6 bases from V and 5 bases from J, with 10 bases between. Germline CDR1 MNHNS, CDR2 SASEGT. The CDR3 has 13 amino acids. The CDR3 here is CASRQGGTGELFF. DNA of the CDR3: TGTGCCAGCAGACAGGGTGGGACCGGGGAGCTGTTTTTT.

CDR3 region: CASSPSRESYEQYF. The CDR3 DNA follows: TGTGCCAGCTCACCATCGAGGGAATCCTACGAGCAGTACTTC. The chain joins TRBV18 to TRBJ2-7; D might be TRBD2 (5 bases). The CDR3 is 14 residues long. Germline V CDR1 and CDR2: KGHSH, LQKENI. Trimming left V 2 bases short and J 1 base short, with 9 bases between.

The chain links TRBV5-4 to TRBJ2-6; the D gene is possibly TRBD2 (7 bases). The CDR3 runs to 16 residues. V lost 3 bases, J lost 3 bases, and 13 bases lay in between. Germline V CDR1 and CDR2: SGHNT, YYREEE (reference sequence). The chain's CDR3 is CASSWGGRFGANVLTF. DNA of the CDR3: TGTGCCAGCAGCTGGGGGGGGCGCTTTGGGGCCAACGTCCTGACTTTC. The complete variable domain, with remaining parts taken from reference TRBV5-4 and TRBJ2-6, reads ETGVTQSPTHLIKTRGQQVTLRCSSQSGHNTVSWYQQALGQGPQFIFQYYREEENGRGNFPPRFSGLQFPNYSSELNVNALELDDSALYLCASSWGGRFGANVLTFGAGSRLTVL.

The rearrangement joins TRBV10-1 to TRBJ2-3; 7 bases align to TRBD1. CDR1 WNHNN and CDR2 SYGVQD come from the germline V gene (reference sequence). This CDR3 comprises 15 residues. The junction had 2 bases not matched to a gene; V was cut back by 2 bases and J by 0 bases. For the CDR3, the DNA is TGCGCCAGCAGTGAGGGCAGGGGGAGCACAGATACGCAGTATTTT. Protein: CASSEGRGSTDTQYF.

This clone came up a few times. This chain connects TRBV12-5 to TRBJ2-1; 10 nucleotides match TRBD1. CDR3 length equals 15 residues. CDR1 and CDR2 from the germline V gene are LGHNT and FRNRAP. The J segment lost 4 bases and the V segment lost 3 bases, leaving 3 bases of the junction unmatched. The CDR3 nucleotides are TGTGCTAGTGGTTTAGGGACAGGGGATTACAATGAGCAGTTCTTC. Residues: CASGLGTGDYNEQFF.

The genes are TRBV19 and TRBJ1-2; 7 nucleotides match TRBD1. This CDR3 comprises 14 residues. Trimming at V came to 3 bases and at J to 8 bases, leaving 9 bases not matched to a gene. Germline CDR1 reads LNHDA; CDR2 reads SQIVND (reference sequence). As DNA, the CDR3 is TGTGCCAGTAGTATGGACAGGAAACAGGGCGGCTACACCTTC. Encoded protein: CASSMDRKQGGYTF.

A note on this clone: Other DNA sequences of this sample code for an identical CDR3. This chain joins TRBV5-1 and TRBJ1-5; the D gene is possibly TRBD1 (6 bases). Trimming shortened V by 4 bases and J by 5 bases, and 13 bases separated the two germline ends. The CDR3 has 14 residues. CDR1 is SGHRS and CDR2 is YFSETQ in the germline V gene. The CDR3 bases are TGCGCCAGCAGCGCGGGGGGCAGAGATCAGCCCCAGCATTTT. Translating it yields CASSAGGRDQPQHF.

The chain combines TRBV5-1 with TRBJ2-7; 7 positions agree with TRBD1. The V and J ends lost 3 bases and 2 bases, in that order; junction bases with no gene match: 8. There are 15 residues in the CDR3. From germline, CDR1 is SGHRS and CDR2 YFSETQ. The CDR3 sequence: CASSSNPGQTYEQYF. The CDR3 region has the DNA TGCGCCAGCAGCTCGAACCCGGGACAGACCTACGAGCAGTACTTC. The full variable domain, rest sourced from reference TRBV5-1 and TRBJ2-7, is KAGVTQTPRYLIKTRGQQVTLSCSPISGHRSVSWYQQTPGQGLQFLFEYFSETQRNKGNFPGRFSGRQFSNSRSEMNVSTLELGDSALYLCASSSNPGQTYEQYFGPGTRLTVT.

This clone has only one observation. The rearrangement joins TRBV5-5 to TRBJ2-2, with TRBD2 matching 10 bases. V was pared by 3 bases and J by 7 bases, with 12 bases of the junction left unmatched. The CDR3 is made up of 17 amino acids. Germline V gives CDR1 SGHKS, CDR2 YYEKEE (reference sequence). CDR3 sequence: CASSSYSSGRRGGELFF. For the CDR3, the DNA is TGTGCCAGCAGCTCCTACTCTAGCGGGAGAAGGGGCGGGGAGCTGTTTTTT.

The chain couples TRBV29-1 to TRBJ1-1; D is undetermined. Between the trimmed V and J ends, which lost 5 bases and 1 base, there was a span of 11 bases. The germline gives CDR1 SQVTM, CDR2 ANQGSEA. The CDR3 sequence is 13 residues long. The CDR3 sequence is CSVYPGSNTEAFF. CDR3 bases: TGCAGCGTTTATCCGGGATCGAACACTGAAGCTTTCTTT.

The chain combines TRBV6-1 with TRBJ1-2; possibly TRBD1 for D (6 bases). In germline, CDR1 is MNHNS, CDR2 SASEGT. The V gene lost 3 bases and the J gene lost 8 bases, with 19 bases spanning the gap. The CDR3 runs to 15 residues. The CDR3: CASSDSKTGMRGYTF. As DNA, the CDR3 is TGTGCCAGCAGTGATTCCAAAACAGGGATGAGGGGCTACACCTTC.

J is TRBJ2-5 and V is TRBV27; 8 bases match TRBD2. Germline V gene lookup returns CDR1 MNHEY and CDR2 SMNVEV (reference sequence). The CDR3 covers 14 residues. The V and J ends lost 6 bases and 3 bases, in that order; junction bases with no gene match: 6. The CDR3 loop reads CASSQTSVKETQYF. CDR3 DNA: TGTGCCAGCAGCCAGACTAGCGTCAAAGAGACCCAGTACTTC.

This clone was counted once. The gene calls are TRBV5-1 and TRBJ1-1; perhaps TRBD1 as D (5 bases). Per the germline V gene, CDR1 is SGHRS and CDR2 is YFSETQ. Trimming pared 5 bases from V and 7 bases from J, leaving 21 bases between. CDR3 length: 15 residues. The CDR3 protein is CASSPPGMFYGEAFF. The CDR3 region has the DNA TGCGCCAGCAGTCCCCCAGGGATGTTTTACGGTGAAGCTTTCTTT.

The J gene is TRBJ2-5, the V gene TRBV10-3; possibly TRBD2 for D (7 bases). The CDR3 runs 12 residues. Deletions cut 6 bases from V and 5 bases from J, with 10 bases between. Germline lookup yields CDR1 ENHRY and CDR2 SYGVKD. The CDR3 sequence: CAIRGGRETQYF. DNA for the CDR3: TGTGCCATCAGGGGGGGGCGGGAGACCCAGTACTTC.

J is TRBJ1-3 and V is TRBV6-1; 8 bases are a match to TRBD1. The V segment lost 7 bases and the J segment 4 bases; nucleotides outside the gene matches: 6. Germline CDR1 reads MNHNS; CDR2 reads SASEGT. The CDR3 is 14 amino acids. CDR3 nucleotides: TGTGCCAGCATCCTGACAGGGGTGGGAAACACCATATATTTT. Translating gives CASILTGVGNTIYF.

This chain joins TRBV7-8 and TRBJ2-7; TRBD2 aligns across 10 bases. The germline V gene has CDR1 SGHVS and CDR2 FQNEAQ. This CDR3 has 17 residues. V trimming: 5 bases; J trimming: 3 bases; junction bases outside the gene matches: 13. CDR3 protein: CASSRGSGGTMDYEQYF. The CDR3 bases are TGTGCCAGCAGCCGAGGTAGCGGGGGGACCATGGACTACGAGCAGTACTTC.

The chain uses TRBV2 and TRBJ1-2; perhaps TRBD1 as D (6 bases). The CDR3 has 15 residues. V gave up 6 bases and J gave up 2 bases, with 16 bases separating them. CDR1 is SNHLY, CDR2 FYNNEI, per germline. In DNA, the CDR3 is TGTGCCAGCAGGCAGAGATCAGGGGCGAACTATGGCTACACCTTC. Encoded protein: CASRQRSGANYGYTF.

The chain carries TRBV7-2 and TRBJ1-6; possible D gene TRBD1, 5 bases. CDR1 and CDR2 (germline): SGHTA, FQGNSA. This CDR3 is built from 13 residues. V dropped 5 bases and J dropped 6 bases, with 8 bases sitting between them. The CDR3 is CASSPDTNSPLHF. The CDR3, as DNA: TGTGCCAGCAGCCCGGACACTAATTCACCCCTCCACTTT.